Following are 24 T cell receptor beta chains from one sample sequenced in a study of blood T cell repertoires in COVID-19. TCRdb's table, derived via immunoSEQ multiplex PCR, lists solely in-frame clones and lacks some. The sample gives tens of thousands of clones, 70% to 90% of which show up once; under 5% is in the top ten. Sequencing used peripheral blood. The receptors here all came from a man aged 65 to 85 with acute or convalescent COVID-19.

The gene calls are TRBV7-9 and TRBJ1-2; the match to TRBD1 covers 10 bases. Per germline, CDR1 SEHNR and CDR2 FQNEAQ (reference sequence). The CDR3 has 16 amino acids. Trimming at V came to 1 base and at J to 8 bases, leaving 10 bases not matched to a gene. CDR3 nucleotides: TGTGCCAGCAGCTTAGGGGGGGACAGGGGAGTACAGGGCTACACCTTC. As protein: CASSLGGDRGVQGYTF.

The chain couples TRBV5-1 to TRBJ2-2; no firm D call. Trimming shortened V by 4 bases and J by 0 bases, and 4 bases separated the two germline ends. CDR1 is SGHRS, CDR2 YFSETQ, per germline. CDR3 length: 13 amino acids. In nucleotides, the CDR3 is TGCGCCAGCAGCCCCGCGAACACCGGGGAGCTGTTTTTT. Translation gives CASSPANTGELFF.

Written as DNA, the CDR3 is TGTGCCACCAGCAGAGCGGGGGAGTTCAATCAGCCCCAGCATTTT. Encoded protein: CATSRAGEFNQPQHF. The rearrangement joins TRBV15 to TRBJ1-5, with D possibly TRBD1 on 5 matching bases. Germline V CDR1 and CDR2: LNHNV, YYDKDF (reference sequence). V was pared by 1 base and J by 3 bases, with 10 bases between. The CDR3 covers 15 residues.

V usage is TRBV2 and J usage is TRBJ1-1; TRBD1 is a possible D gene (5 bases). Trimming left V 4 bases short and J 1 base short, with 7 bases between. This CDR3 comprises 13 residues. Germline loops: CDR1 SNHLY, CDR2 FYNNEI. CDR3 region: CASSGRENTEAFF. DNA for the CDR3: TGTGCCAGCAGTGGCAGGGAGAACACTGAAGCTTTCTTT.

This chain connects TRBV13 to TRBJ1-2; TRBD1 matches at 9 bases. The ends lost 4 bases at V and 2 bases at J; junction bases unmatched: 11. The CDR3 length is 17 residues. The germline CDR1 and CDR2 sequences are PRHDT and FYEKMQ (reference sequence). CDR3 DNA: TGTGCCAGCAGCTCAGCCCCGGGACAGGGACCGAACTATGGCTACACCTTC. Translating it yields CASSSAPGQGPNYGYTF.

The chain links TRBV7-9 to TRBJ2-5, with D perhaps TRBD2 (6 bases). V was cut by 5 bases and J by 7 bases, with 20 bases left in between. Germline values: CDR1 SEHNR, CDR2 FQNEAQ (reference sequence). This CDR3 has 15 residues. The CDR3 DNA reads TGTGCCAGCAGCCCCCCGTTTCGGGTCGGGGGGACCCAGTACTTC. Its protein is CASSPPFRVGGTQYF.

The chain has TRBV11-1 and TRBJ1-1, with D perhaps TRBD1 (5 bases). Germline V gives CDR1 SGHAT, CDR2 FQDESV (reference sequence). CDR3 length: 15 residues. V was pared by 3 bases and J by 3 bases, with 14 bases between. This chain's CDR3 is CASSFGLGVDTEAFF. The CDR3 bases are TGTGCCAGCAGCTTTGGCTTAGGGGTTGACACTGAAGCTTTCTTT.

This chain connects TRBV18 to TRBJ1-4; D might be TRBD1 (6 bases). The CDR3 length is 15 residues. V gave up 3 bases and J gave up 5 bases, with 13 bases separating them. The germline V gene encodes CDR1 KGHSH and CDR2 LQKENI. CDR3 region: CASSPGAGANEKLFF. CDR3 DNA: TGTGCCAGCTCACCCGGGGCAGGGGCAAATGAAAAACTGTTTTTT.

The V gene is TRBV5-5, the J gene TRBJ2-1; the match to TRBD1 covers 9 bases. Germline V gene data show CDR1 as SGHKS and CDR2 as YYEKEE (reference sequence). V was clipped by 7 bases and J by 6 bases; unmatched bases: 5. CDR3 length: 13 amino acids. CDR3 DNA: TGTGCCAGCCAGGGACAGGGTTTCAATGAGCAGTTCTTC. Residues: CASQGQGFNEQFF.

The chain joins TRBV30 to TRBJ1-5; 12 nucleotides line up with TRBD1. The CDR3 extends over 17 amino acids. From germline, CDR1 is GTSNPN and CDR2 SVGIG (reference sequence). V lost 1 base to trimming and J lost 2 bases; unmatched junction nucleotides: 6. The CDR3 is CAWSDRDRGRGNQPQHF. The CDR3 nucleotides are TGTGCCTGGAGTGACCGGGACAGGGGGCGAGGCAATCAGCCCCAGCATTTT.

The V call is TRBV5-6, the J call TRBJ1-2, with D tentatively TRBD1 (5 bases). The CDR3 consists of 16 residues. Germline V gene lookup returns CDR1 SGHDT and CDR2 YYEEEE. V gave up 0 bases and J gave up 3 bases, with 15 bases separating them. The CDR3 bases are TGTGCCAGCAGCTTGGGGGCAGGGCGGACATACTATGGCTACACCTTC. Translated, it gives CASSLGAGRTYYGYTF.

This clone was picked up a small number of times. The chain combines TRBV25-1 with TRBJ1-6, with D possibly being TRBD1 (6 bases). This CDR3 is built from 15 residues. V lost 4 bases to trimming and J lost 7 bases, with 14 bases between them. Looked up from germline, CDR1 is MGHDK and CDR2 is SYGVNS. The DNA for the CDR3 is TGTGCCAGCAGTGGCTACAGGGTGGGGAATTCACCCCTCCACTTT. Translated, it gives CASSGYRVGNSPLHF.

This clone was seen more than once but under ten times. This chain uses TRBV12-3 or TRBV12-4 with TRBJ1-2; D call uncertain. Trimming shortened V by 6 bases and J by 7 bases, and 15 bases separated the two germline ends. This CDR3 has 13 amino acids. The DNA for the CDR3 is TGTGCCAGCAGGCTGTTGACCCAGCGTGGCTACACCTTC. Translating it yields CASRLLTQRGYTF.

The chain joins TRBV19 to TRBJ1-2; D unresolved. The CDR3 length is 15 residues. Germline V lookup: CDR1 LNHDA, CDR2 SQIVND (reference sequence). The V end lost 7 bases, the J end lost 0 bases, and 15 bases lay between the germline ends. The CDR3 DNA sequence: TGTGCCAGTATGAACCGACCTACAGCTAACTATGGCTACACCTTC. This translates into CASMNRPTANYGYTF.

The chain uses TRBV15 and TRBJ1-3; weak D call: TRBD1 (5 bases). This CDR3 comprises 16 residues. The V gene lost 0 bases and the J gene lost 2 bases, with 11 bases spanning the gap. Looked up from germline, CDR1 is LNHNV and CDR2 is YYDKDF (reference sequence). The CDR3 DNA is TGTGCCACCAGCAGAGATAGGGGAATAACTGGAAACACCATATATTTT. As protein: CATSRDRGITGNTIYF.

This rearrangement joins TRBV18 to TRBJ1-1; D unclear. The CDR3 loop spans 13 amino acids. Trimming took off 3 bases at V and 7 bases at J, with 12 bases between the two ends. Per the germline V gene, CDR1 is KGHSH and CDR2 is LQKENI. The CDR3 loop is CASSPLGGYEAFF. The DNA for the CDR3 is TGTGCCAGCTCACCCCTCGGCGGGTATGAAGCTTTCTTT.

The chain links TRBV19 to TRBJ1-1, with no clear D. CDR1 is LNHDA, CDR2 SQIVND, per germline (reference sequence). The CDR3 extends over 13 amino acids. V was clipped by 7 bases and J by 1 base, with 10 bases between them. The CDR3 region is CASKLRENTEAFF. The CDR3 region has the DNA TGTGCCAGTAAACTGAGAGAGAACACTGAAGCTTTCTTT.

The V and J genes are TRBV7-9 and TRBJ2-7; a weak D match, TRBD2 (6 bases). Looked up from germline, CDR1 is SEHNR and CDR2 is FQNEAQ (reference sequence). V was trimmed by 2 bases and J by 7 bases, leaving 12 bases between them. The CDR3 is 13 residues long. For the CDR3, the DNA is TGTGCCAGCAGCTTACCTAGGGGACTTGAGCAGTACTTC. Residues: CASSLPRGLEQYF.

This chain joins TRBV6-5 and TRBJ1-2; D gene unclear. The germline CDR1 and CDR2 sequences are MNHEY and SVGAGI. V lost 5 bases and J lost 7, with 14 bases in between. The CDR3 totals 13 residues. The CDR3 region is CASSQEGLFGYTF. CDR3 nucleotide sequence: TGTGCCAGCAGTCAGGAGGGCCTCTTTGGCTACACCTTC.

V is TRBV4-3 and J is TRBJ2-3; D possibly corresponds to TRBD2 (5 bases). CDR1 is LGHNA, CDR2 YSLEER, per germline. The CDR3 has 18 residues. V was clipped by 1 base and J by 2 bases, with 19 bases between them. The CDR3 DNA is TGCGCCAGCAGCCAAGTTTTACTAGGGTCCCCTGACACAGATACGCAGTATTTT. Translating it yields CASSQVLLGSPDTDTQYF.

This clone was seen only once. As DNA, the CDR3 is TGTGCCAGCAGCTACTCGCCCCCGGGACAGCCCCACAATGAGCAGTTCTTC. Its translation: CASSYSPPGQPHNEQFF. The chain combines TRBV7-2 with TRBJ2-1, with 7 positions matching TRBD1. Germline CDR1 and CDR2: SGHTA and FQGNSA. J was trimmed by 5 bases and V by 4 bases; bases with no gene match: 14. The CDR3 has 17 amino acids.

The V gene is TRBV4-2, the J gene TRBJ2-1, with 7 bases lining up with TRBD2. The V gene's germline CDR1 is LGHNA and CDR2 YNFKEQ. V lost 1 base to trimming and J lost 0 bases; unmatched junction nucleotides: 3. This CDR3 contains 16 residues. In DNA form, the CDR3 reads TGTGCCAGCAGCCAAGGGCTAGCGGACTCCTACAATGAGCAGTTCTTC. It specifies CASSQGLADSYNEQFF.

V gene TRBV19 combines with J gene TRBJ2-1; 8 nucleotides align to TRBD1. The CDR3 has 14 residues. V shed 7 bases, J shed 9 bases, and the junction held 11 bases outside the gene matches. Germline assignment: CDR1 LNHDA and CDR2 SQIVND (reference sequence). CDR3: CASTLLPQGGEQFF. The CDR3 region has the DNA TGTGCCAGTACCCTTCTCCCACAGGGGGGTGAGCAGTTCTTC.

V gene TRBV4-2 combines with J gene TRBJ1-3; 8 bases line up with TRBD1. V trimming: 1 base; J trimming: 2 bases; junction bases outside the gene matches: 7. The CDR3 has 17 amino acids. The germline gives CDR1 LGHNA, CDR2 YNFKEQ. CDR3 coding DNA: TGTGCCAGCAGCCAAGGGGTACAGGGGGGGGCTGGAAACACCATATATTTT. Its translation: CASSQGVQGGAGNTIYF.